A single sample gave rise to the 11 T cell receptor beta chains below, sequenced in a study of naive and memory T cell subsets. An equimolar mix of two oligonucleotides served as the beta constant-region primer for TRBC1 and TRBC2. MiXCR, run by TCRdb on the UMI-ligation and nested PCR reads, gives a single entry per CDR3 protein. The table records 89,000 or so distinct CDR3 sequences, about an eighth of them present only once. Specimen: central memory CD4+ T cells from blood. Every receptor here comes from a human donor in good health.

This clonotype was seen a few times. The rearrangement links TRBV2 to TRBJ2-1; a possible D gene is TRBD2 (5 bases). The CDR3 is 12 residues long. The germline V and J ends were trimmed by 5 bases and 5 bases, with 7 bases remaining between them. Germline lookup yields CDR1 SNHLY and CDR2 FYNNEI. In nucleotides, the CDR3 is TGTGCCAGCAGTAAACTAGACAATGAGCAGTTCTTC. Residues: CASSKLDNEQFF.

On this clonotype itself: A much larger clone lies one base from this, so it may be a read error. The chain has TRBV2 and TRBJ2-6; D unclear. There are 14 residues in the CDR3. Germline assignment: CDR1 SNHLY and CDR2 FYNNEI. V was pared by 8 bases and J by 1 base, with 9 bases between. In DNA form, the CDR3 reads TGTGCCAGCTGCTACACATCTGGGGCCAACGTCCTGACTTTC. It specifies CASCYTSGANVLTF.

This clonotype was counted ten times or more. This chain connects TRBV24-1 to TRBJ2-6, with unresolved D. Germline loops: CDR1 KGHDR, CDR2 SFDVKD. The CDR3 runs to 16 residues. V lost 5 bases and J lost 0, with 10 bases in between. This chain's CDR3 is CATSAPVSSGANVLTF. Here the CDR3 DNA reads TGTGCCACCAGTGCCCCTGTGAGCTCTGGGGCCAACGTCCTGACTTTC.

This chain uses TRBV28 with TRBJ1-6; the D gene is possibly TRBD1 (5 bases). The CDR3 is 13 amino acids. In germline, CDR1 is MDHEN, CDR2 SYDVKM. Trimming shortened V by 7 bases and J by 11 bases, and 15 bases separated the two germline ends. The CDR3 sequence is CASNQSTRAPLHF. The DNA for the CDR3 is TGTGCCAGCAATCAATCGACCAGGGCACCCCTCCACTTT.

This clonotype was counted many times. V gene TRBV28 combines with J gene TRBJ2-7, with TRBD2 matching 12 bases. The length of the CDR3 is 15 residues. The germline gives CDR1 MDHEN, CDR2 SYDVKM. Trimming took 6 bases from V and 2 from J; bases not matched to a gene: 5. The CDR3 sequence is CASSERTSGTYEQYF. The CDR3 coding sequence is TGTGCCAGCAGCGAAAGGACTAGCGGGACCTACGAGCAGTACTTC.

This clonotype was picked up many times. This chain joins TRBV5-1 and TRBJ2-3, with TRBD1 matching over 10 bases. The ends lost 3 bases at V and 5 bases at J; junction bases unmatched: 9. CDR1 is SGHRS, CDR2 YFSETQ, per germline. This CDR3 has 16 residues. The CDR3, as DNA: TGCGCCAGCAGCTCCGGGGACAGGGGCCCCCGAGATACGCAGTATTTT. Translation gives CASSSGDRGPRDTQYF.

The V gene is TRBV20-1, the J gene TRBJ2-7; D may be TRBD1 (5 bases). CDR3 length: 13 amino acids. CDR1 is DFQATT, CDR2 SNEGSKA, per germline (reference sequence). V lost 7 bases to trimming and J lost 0 bases, with 13 bases between them. The CDR3 loop is CSGGAEVSYEQYF. The CDR3 DNA follows: TGCAGTGGGGGCGCAGAAGTCTCCTACGAGCAGTACTTC.

This clonotype was found a few times. The CDR3 region is CSVIGREGDEQYF. The CDR3 DNA reads as TGCAGTGTAATTGGGCGGGAGGGGGACGAGCAGTACTTC. The chain uses TRBV20-1 and TRBJ2-7; 9 nucleotides line up with TRBD2. The CDR3 consists of 13 residues. V lost 7 bases, J lost 5 bases, and 9 bases stayed unmatched. Germline V gene lookup returns CDR1 DFQATT and CDR2 SNEGSKA (reference sequence).

This clonotype showed up many times. This chain connects TRBV7-2 to TRBJ2-3; TRBD2 matches at 8 bases. CDR3 size: 15 residues. V lost 2 bases, J lost 2 bases, and 3 bases stayed unmatched. The germline V gene has CDR1 SGHTA and CDR2 FQGNSA. In DNA, the CDR3 is TGTGCCAGCAGCTTATACGGGAGGGCCACAGATACGCAGTATTTT. It is translated as CASSLYGRATDTQYF.

This clonotype was seen at least ten times. V usage is TRBV29-1 and J usage is TRBJ2-6; D unresolved. This CDR3 region has 16 residues. V was clipped by 7 bases and J by 0 bases, with 16 bases between them. Germline V lookup: CDR1 SQVTM, CDR2 ANQGSEA. CDR3 residues: CSALGWGSSGANVLTF. The CDR3 region has the DNA TGCAGCGCCCTAGGGTGGGGATCCTCTGGGGCCAACGTCCTGACTTTC. The whole variable domain, remainder taken from reference TRBV29-1 and TRBJ2-6, is SAVISQKPSRDICQRGTSLTIQCQVDSQVTMMFWYRQQPGQSLTLIATANQGSEATYESGFVIDKFPISRPNLTFSTLTVSNMSPEDSSIYLCSALGWGSSGANVLTFGAGSRLTVL.

This chain joins TRBV20-1 and TRBJ1-4; 10 nucleotides align to TRBD1. After removal of 5 bases from V and 8 bases from J, the junction contained 5 bases not matched to a gene. The V gene's germline CDR1 is DFQATT and CDR2 SNEGSKA (reference sequence). CDR3 size: 13 residues. The CDR3 reads CSAQTGGREKLFF. In nucleotides, the CDR3 is TGCAGTGCTCAGACAGGGGGCCGGGAAAAACTGTTTTTT.